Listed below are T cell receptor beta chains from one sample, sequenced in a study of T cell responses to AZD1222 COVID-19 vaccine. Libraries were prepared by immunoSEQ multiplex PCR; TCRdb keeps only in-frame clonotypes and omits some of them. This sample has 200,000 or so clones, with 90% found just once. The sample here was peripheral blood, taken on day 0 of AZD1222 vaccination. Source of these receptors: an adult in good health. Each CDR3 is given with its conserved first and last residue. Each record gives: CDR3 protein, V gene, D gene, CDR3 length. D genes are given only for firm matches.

cdr3_aa: CARDTLFRDEQFF
v_call: TRBV6-4
d_call: .
cdr3_length: 13

cdr3_aa: CAISESPSGSYNEQFF
v_call: TRBV10-3
d_call: TRBD2
cdr3_length: 16

cdr3_aa: CASSLELHEQFF
v_call: TRBV7-9
d_call: .
cdr3_length: 12

cdr3_aa: CASSEGGPGRETQYF
v_call: TRBV10-1
d_call: .
cdr3_length: 15

cdr3_aa: CASSGTGRNYGYTF
v_call: TRBV28
d_call: TRBD1
cdr3_length: 14

cdr3_aa: CASSPAGTGDTEAFF
v_call: TRBV18
d_call: TRBD1
cdr3_length: 15

cdr3_aa: CASSPSGQGNKASNSPLHF
v_call: TRBV18
d_call: TRBD1
cdr3_length: 19

cdr3_aa: CATADPRGQPQHF
v_call: TRBV27
d_call: .
cdr3_length: 13

cdr3_aa: CASRGGSEDTQYF
v_call: TRBV10-2
d_call: .
cdr3_length: 13

cdr3_aa: CASSRYRQPGGEKLFF
v_call: TRBV4-1
d_call: .
cdr3_length: 16

cdr3_aa: CASSQDEGAGGYTF
v_call: TRBV4-3
d_call: .
cdr3_length: 14

cdr3_aa: CASSRELEQFF
v_call: TRBV5-6
d_call: .
cdr3_length: 11

cdr3_aa: CASSPLHGTGGSGNTIYF
v_call: TRBV28
d_call: TRBD1
cdr3_length: 18

cdr3_aa: CASKQGTYNEQFF
v_call: TRBV5-1
d_call: TRBD1
cdr3_length: 13

cdr3_aa: CASSFLSGNRGSAKNIQYF
v_call: TRBV6-2/TRBV6-3
d_call: TRBD2
cdr3_length: 19

cdr3_aa: CASSQDDSEKPQHF
v_call: TRBV3-1/TRBV3-2
d_call: .
cdr3_length: 14

cdr3_aa: CASRDPQGTAINSPLHF
v_call: TRBV28
d_call: .
cdr3_length: 17

cdr3_aa: CASSEMGRTTNEKLFF
v_call: TRBV18
d_call: .
cdr3_length: 16

cdr3_aa: CASSVAGNYEQYF
v_call: TRBV9
d_call: .
cdr3_length: 13

cdr3_aa: CASSLDTYGYTF
v_call: TRBV5-1
d_call: .
cdr3_length: 12

cdr3_aa: CASSPGHRGYTF
v_call: TRBV5-5
d_call: .
cdr3_length: 12

cdr3_aa: CASSTRTVSNTGELFF
v_call: TRBV19
d_call: .
cdr3_length: 16

cdr3_aa: CASSQEDPIGLAGGTSYEQYF
v_call: TRBV4-2
d_call: TRBD2
cdr3_length: 21

cdr3_aa: CASSQRLPRNEQFF
v_call: TRBV3-1/TRBV3-2
d_call: .
cdr3_length: 14